One sample yielded the 6 T cell receptor beta chains listed below, sequenced in a study of regulatory T cells in long-lasting Graves disease. Time point noted: newly diagnosed GD, antithyroid drugs for less than 3 months. After RNA was extracted from PBMCs, the TCR library was made from it. Through Arm-PCR of CDR3 regions and iRepertoire HTBI primers, TCR beta libraries were built. From the multiplex PCR reads, TCRdb called clonotypes with MiXCR, one entry per CDR3 protein. The repertoire holds 530,000 or so distinct CDR3 sequences, more than 15% seen once, with around 12% in the top ten. Separately, the same data were catalogued under a study of T cells in Graves' hyperthyroidism and ophthalmopathy.

Sequences were derived from peripheral blood mononuclear cells (PBMCs), sampled at new diagnosis, from a patient treated with antithyroid drugs. All receptors derive from a man aged 18 to 30 with Graves disease.

This clonotype was detected many times. The chain combines TRBV12-3 or TRBV12-4 with TRBJ2-7; D call uncertain. V dropped 5 bases and J dropped 2 bases, with 13 bases sitting between them. The CDR3 consists of 14 residues. The CDR3 nucleotides are TGTGCCAGCAGTCCATCGGGCCTCCCCTACGAGCAGTACTTC. Translated, it gives CASSPSGLPYEQYF.

This clonotype has ten or more counts. The chain employs TRBV28 and TRBJ2-7, with D perhaps being TRBD1 or TRBD2 (7 bases each). The germline CDR1 and CDR2 sequences are MDHEN and SYDVKM. This CDR3 comprises 13 residues. V was trimmed by 6 bases and J by 6 bases, leaving 15 bases between them. The CDR3 DNA reads TGTGCCAGCAGGGGAGGGACAGCCTCCGAGCAGTACTTC. Protein product: CASRGGTASEQYF.

The gene calls are TRBV12-5 and TRBJ1-1; 9 bases align to TRBD1. Germline V CDR1 and CDR2: LGHNT, FRNRAP. V lost 3 bases to trimming and J lost 1 base; unmatched junction nucleotides: 6. The CDR3 is made up of 16 amino acids. The CDR3, as DNA: TGTGCTAGTGGTTTTCCAAAGGGACAGGGGAACACTGAAGCTTTCTTT. Translation gives CASGFPKGQGNTEAFF. The complete variable domain, with remaining parts taken from reference TRBV12-5 and TRBJ1-1, reads DARVTQTPRHKVTEMGQEVTMRCQPILGHNTVFWYRQTMMQGLELLAYFRNRAPLDDSGMPKDRFSAEMPDATLATLKIQPSEPRDSAVYFCASGFPKGQGNTEAFFGQGTRLTVV.

V gene TRBV20-1 combines with J gene TRBJ2-2, with D uncertain. V lost 0 bases and J lost 8, with 1 base in between. CDR1 and CDR2 from the germline V gene are DFQATT and SNEGSKA (reference sequence). The CDR3 spans 10 residues. Here the CDR3 reads CSARDGELFF. The CDR3 DNA follows: TGCAGTGCTAGAGATGGGGAGCTGTTTTTT.

The gene calls are TRBV5-5 and TRBJ2-7; D ambiguous. Germline values: CDR1 SGHKS, CDR2 YYEKEE (reference sequence). V lost 2 bases to trimming and J lost 3 bases, with 15 bases between them. The CDR3 extends over 15 amino acids. CDR3 nucleotide sequence: TGTGCCAGCAGCTTTGCTGCCAGCATGGTCTACGAGCAGTACTTC. This sequence encodes CASSFAASMVYEQYF.

This clonotype has at least ten counts. The chain recombines TRBV2 with TRBJ1-1, with 8 bases identical to TRBD1. J gave up 3 bases and V 7 bases, and 7 bases lay outside the gene matches. Germline lookup yields CDR1 SNHLY and CDR2 FYNNEI. This CDR3 is 14 amino acids long. CDR3 sequence reads: CASTSGTGHTEAFF. CDR3 bases: TGTGCCAGCACCTCCGGGACAGGACACACTGAAGCTTTCTTT.